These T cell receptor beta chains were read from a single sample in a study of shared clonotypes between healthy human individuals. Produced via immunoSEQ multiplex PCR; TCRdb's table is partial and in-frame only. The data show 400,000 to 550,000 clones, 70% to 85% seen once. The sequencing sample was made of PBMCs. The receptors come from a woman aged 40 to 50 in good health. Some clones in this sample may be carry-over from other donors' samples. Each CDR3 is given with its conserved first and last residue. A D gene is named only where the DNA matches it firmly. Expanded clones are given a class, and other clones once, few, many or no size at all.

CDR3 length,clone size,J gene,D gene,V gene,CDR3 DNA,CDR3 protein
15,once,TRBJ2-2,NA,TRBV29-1,TGCAGCGTTTTCGGCTCTCTTCCTAACACCGGGGAGCTGTTTTTT,CSVFGSLPNTGELFF
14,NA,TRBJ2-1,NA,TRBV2,TGTGCCAGCAGTGAGGGGGCACCTAACAATGAGCAGTTCTTC,CASSEGAPNNEQFF
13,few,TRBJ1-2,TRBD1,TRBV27,TGTGCCCCGCCAGGGGACAGAACCTATGGCTACACCTTC,CAPPGDRTYGYTF
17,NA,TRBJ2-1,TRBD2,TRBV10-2,TGCGCCAGCAGTGATTTAACTAGCGGGATAGTAGCGGGTGAGCAGTTCTTC,CASSDLTSGIVAGEQFF
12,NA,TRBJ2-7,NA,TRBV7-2,TGTGCCAGCAGCCCTACCCTCTACGAGCAGTACTTC,CASSPTLYEQYF
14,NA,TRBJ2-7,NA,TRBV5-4,TGTGCCAGCAGGGGGGGGCTAAGCTCCTACGAGCAGTACTTC,CASRGGLSSYEQYF
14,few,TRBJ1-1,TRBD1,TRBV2,TGTGCCAGCGGACAGGGGGCCTTTAGGACTGAAGCTTTCTTT,CASGQGAFRTEAFF
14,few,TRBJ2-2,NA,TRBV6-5,TGTGCCAGCAGCTCCGGACAGCACACCGGGGAGCTGTTTTTT,CASSSGQHTGELFF
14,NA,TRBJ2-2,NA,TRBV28,TGTGCCAGCAGTTTTAGGCTGAACACCGGGGAGCTGTTTTTT,CASSFRLNTGELFF
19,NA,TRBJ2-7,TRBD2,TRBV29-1,TGCAGCGTTGAAGGGAGCGGGTCGGGAGGACGATCTCCAACCTACGAGCAGTACTTC,CSVEGSGSGGRSPTYEQYF
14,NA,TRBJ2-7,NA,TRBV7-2,TGTGCCAGCAGCGGCGGGCCCTACTCCTACGAGCAGTACTTC,CASSGGPYSYEQYF
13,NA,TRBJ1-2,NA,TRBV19,TGTGCCAGTAGTATAGCGCCTGGTTTCGGCTACACCTTC,CASSIAPGFGYTF
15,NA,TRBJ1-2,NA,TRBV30,TGTGCCTGGAGTGTTTCTGCAGGTTTCCACTATGGCTACACCTTC,CAWSVSAGFHYGYTF
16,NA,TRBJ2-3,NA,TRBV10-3,TGTGCCATCAGTGAGTCGGACAGAACAAGCACAGATACGCAGTATTTT,CAISESDRTSTDTQYF
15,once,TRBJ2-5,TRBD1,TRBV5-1,TGCGCCAGCAGCTTGGGAACAGGGGGCTTGGAGACCCAGTACTTC,CASSLGTGGLETQYF
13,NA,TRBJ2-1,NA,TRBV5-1,TGCGCCAGCAGCCAAGACTCGGGCGATGAGCAGTTCTTC,CASSQDSGDEQFF
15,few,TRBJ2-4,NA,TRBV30,TGTGCCTGGAGTGTAGGGGGCGGGAGCGTAAACATTCAGTACTTC,CAWSVGGGSVNIQYF
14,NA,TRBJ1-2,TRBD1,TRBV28,TGTGCCAGCAGTCCGCCGGGACAGGGGACCCTCTGCACCTTC,CASSPPGQGTLCTF
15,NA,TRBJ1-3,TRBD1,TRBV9,TGTGCCAGCAGCGTATTGGGGACAGCAGGAAACACCATATATTTT,CASSVLGTAGNTIYF
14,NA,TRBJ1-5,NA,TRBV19,TGTGCCAGTAGTAGACAGCTCCGCAATCAGCCCCAGCATTTT,CASSRQLRNQPQHF
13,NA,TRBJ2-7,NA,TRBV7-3,TGTGCCAGCAGCCTAGATGGGGGGCGCGAGCAGTACTTC,CASSLDGGREQYF
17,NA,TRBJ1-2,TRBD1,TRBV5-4,TGTGCCAGCAGCCCGGGACAGGGGGCGTGGGCTAACTATGGCTACACCTTC,CASSPGQGAWANYGYTF
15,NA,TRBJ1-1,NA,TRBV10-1,TGCGCCAGCAGTGCAGACCAGGGGATAGGCACTGAAGCTTTCTTT,CASSADQGIGTEAFF
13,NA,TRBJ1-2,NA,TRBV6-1,TGTGCCAGCAGTGAAGGGAGACCGTATGGCTACACCTTC,CASSEGRPYGYTF
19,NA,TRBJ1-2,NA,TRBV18,TGTGCCAGCTCAGAGAATTGGCTCGGGGCAGCCTTTACTAACTATGGCTACACCTTC,CASSENWLGAAFTNYGYTF
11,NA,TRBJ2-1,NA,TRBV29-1,TGCAGCGTTGTGGCATACAATGAGCAGTTCTTC,CSVVAYNEQFF
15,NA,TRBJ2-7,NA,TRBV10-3,TGTGCCATCAGTGAGGGGGCGTCTAGCTCCTACGAGCAGTACTTC,CAISEGASSSYEQYF
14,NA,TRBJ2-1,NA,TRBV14,TGTGCCAGCAGCCCCCATGGCCGATTCAATGAGCAGTTCTTC,CASSPHGRFNEQFF
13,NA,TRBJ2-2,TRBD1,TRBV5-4,TGTGCCAGCACCCAGGGGGCAACCGGGGAGCTGTTTTTT,CASTQGATGELFF
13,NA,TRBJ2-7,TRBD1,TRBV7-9,TGTGCCAGCAGCTCGGGACAGGGGAACGAGCAGTACTTC,CASSSGQGNEQYF
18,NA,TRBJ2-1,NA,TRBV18,TGTGCCAGCTCACTCAATACAGGGCCACCTCCTAACTACAATGAGCAGTTCTTC,CASSLNTGPPPNYNEQFF
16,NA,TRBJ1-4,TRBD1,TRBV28,TGTGCCAGCAGTTCCCCCACAGGGGCAACTAATGAAAAACTGTTTTTT,CASSSPTGATNEKLFF
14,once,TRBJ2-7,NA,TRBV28,TGTGCCAGCAGTAGGGCAGGGATTACCTACGAGCAGTACTTC,CASSRAGITYEQYF
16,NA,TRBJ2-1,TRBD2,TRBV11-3,TGTGCCAGCAGCTTAGATCTAGCGGGACTGGACAATGAGCAGTTCTTC,CASSLDLAGLDNEQFF
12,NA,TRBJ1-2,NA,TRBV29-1,TGCAGCGCTCAGGCCGCTAACTATGGCTACACCTTC,CSAQAANYGYTF
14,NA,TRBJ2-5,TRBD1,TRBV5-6,TGTGCCAGCAGCGGGGACAGGGGGCTAGAGACCCAGTACTTC,CASSGDRGLETQYF
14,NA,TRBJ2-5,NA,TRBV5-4,TGTGCCAGCAGCTTGAAGTTAGCGGAAGAGACCCAGTACTTC,CASSLKLAEETQYF
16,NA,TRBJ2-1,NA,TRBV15,TGTGCCACCAGCACCCGTAGCGGATGGCCCTACAATGAGCAGTTCTTC,CATSTRSGWPYNEQFF
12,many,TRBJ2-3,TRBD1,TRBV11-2,TGTGCCAGCAGCACCCGGGGACAGACGCAGTATTTT,CASSTRGQTQYF
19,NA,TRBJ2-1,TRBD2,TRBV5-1,TGCGCCAGCAGCTTACTTGGTGGCAGTTTGCCTAGCGGGAGCGATGAGCAGTTCTTC,CASSLLGGSLPSGSDEQFF
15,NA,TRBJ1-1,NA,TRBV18,TGTGCCAGCTCACCAAGAAAAGGGGGTGACACTGAAGCTTTCTTT,CASSPRKGGDTEAFF
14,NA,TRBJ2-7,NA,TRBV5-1,TGCGCCAGCAGCTGGGACACCCGGTCCTACGAGCAGTACTTC,CASSWDTRSYEQYF
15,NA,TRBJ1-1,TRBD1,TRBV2,TGTGCCAGCAGTGAAAGGACAGGGACGAACACTGAAGCTTTCTTT,CASSERTGTNTEAFF
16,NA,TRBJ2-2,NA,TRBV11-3,TGTGCCAGCAGCCGGCGAAAAGGGGAAGGGACCGGGGAGCTGTTTTTT,CASSRRKGEGTGELFF
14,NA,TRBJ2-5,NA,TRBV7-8,TGTGCCAGCAGCCCGTCGCGGGGAGAGGGGACCCAGTACTTC,CASSPSRGEGTQYF